The next 23 T cell receptor beta chains were all read from a single sample in a study of PD-1 blockade in classical Hodgkin lymphoma. All trial patients relapsed after autologous stem cell transplantation. Some clones are missing from TCRdb's copy, which holds only in-frame ones; the method was immunoSEQ multiplex PCR. The repertoire holds 50,000 or so clones, with 80% to 95% as singletons. Sequencing used peripheral blood mononuclear cells (PBMCs), obtained before the second cycle of nivolumab. The source of these receptors is a human donor with classical Hodgkin lymphoma.

This sequence joins TRBV2 and TRBJ1-5, with 8 bases lining up with TRBD1. CDR1 and CDR2 (germline): SNHLY, FYNNEI. The CDR3 consists of 16 residues. Unmatched junction bases numbered 9, after V lost 2 bases and J lost 6 bases. Here the CDR3 reads CASSEMGQGALQPQHF. The DNA of the CDR3 is TGTGCCAGCAGTGAAATGGGGCAGGGGGCCCTTCAGCCCCAGCATTTT.

This chain connects TRBV7-2 to TRBJ1-3, with TRBD1 as a possible D gene (5 bases). V lost 5 bases and J 3 bases, leaving 14 bases between the germline ends. This CDR3 is built from 15 residues. Germline CDR1 SGHTA, CDR2 FQGNSA. CDR3 in amino acids: CASSEGQGGGNTIYF. CDR3 in DNA: TGTGCCAGCAGCGAAGGACAAGGCGGTGGAAACACCATATATTTT.

The CDR3 is CASSRSGTTYEQYF. In nucleotides, the CDR3 is TGTGCCAGCAGCAGATCAGGGACTACCTACGAGCAGTACTTC. The chain recombines TRBV6-1 with TRBJ2-7; 7 bases map to TRBD2. J lost 2 bases, V lost 6 bases, and 7 bases had no gene match. From germline, CDR1 is MNHNS and CDR2 SASEGT. The CDR3 consists of 14 residues.

CDR3 sequence (DNA): TGTGCCAGCAGCTTGGCCTCGGTAGGCGGGCAGTACTTC. Protein: CASSLASVGGQYF. V and J are TRBV5-6 and TRBJ2-7; D not resolved. The V and J ends lost 0 bases and 9 bases respectively, with 13 bases between them. The CDR3 totals 13 residues. Germline V gives CDR1 SGHDT, CDR2 YYEEEE.

This chain's CDR3 is CASMPSPGQASQLGTDTQYF. CDR3 nucleotide sequence: TGTGCCAGCATGCCATCCCCGGGACAGGCGTCTCAGCTTGGCACAGATACGCAGTATTTT. The V call is TRBV28, the J call TRBJ2-3, with TRBD1 identical over 8 bases. Unmatched junction bases numbered 22, after V lost 7 bases and J lost 1 base. The CDR3 extends over 20 amino acids. Germline V gene sequence: CDR1 MDHEN, CDR2 SYDVKM.

This chain connects TRBV30 to TRBJ1-2, with no clear D. The CDR3 runs 13 residues. CDR1 GTSNPN and CDR2 SVGIG come from the germline V gene (reference sequence). V was trimmed by 1 base and J by 0 bases, leaving 6 bases between them. CDR3 coding DNA: TGTGCCTGGAGTGACCGGGCTAACTATGGCTACACCTTC. Translated, it gives CAWSDRANYGYTF.

The rearrangement joins TRBV5-4 to TRBJ2-2; 12 bases map to TRBD2. The V gene end was trimmed by 4 bases and the J gene end by 5 bases; junction bases not matched to a gene: 6. The CDR3 length is 16 residues. Per the germline V gene, CDR1 is SGHNT and CDR2 is YYREEE (reference sequence). The CDR3 loop reads CASSRLAGGETGELFF. DNA of the CDR3: TGTGCCAGCAGCCGTCTAGCGGGGGGGGAGACCGGGGAGCTGTTTTTT.

The J gene is TRBJ2-3, the V gene TRBV27, with TRBD2 matching 13 bases. V was pared by 8 bases and J by 6 bases, with 8 bases of the junction left unmatched. CDR3 length: 15 amino acids. The germline V gene has CDR1 MNHEY and CDR2 SMNVEV (reference sequence). DNA for the CDR3: TGTGCCAGCGGTACTAGCGGGAGGGCCGGGGATACGCAGTATTTT. This translates into CASGTSGRAGDTQYF.

The chain carries TRBV6-6 and TRBJ2-2, with 7 bases fitting TRBD2. J lost 4 bases, V lost 4 bases, and 6 bases had no gene match. Per germline, CDR1 MNHNY and CDR2 SVGAGI (reference sequence). CDR3 size: 15 residues. The DNA of the CDR3 is TGTGCCAGCAGTTCAAGCGGGGCCCCCACCGGGGAGCTGTTTTTT. Translating it yields CASSSSGAPTGELFF.

In its sample, this clone was seen once. The chain uses TRBV19 and TRBJ1-1; TRBD1 is a possible D gene (5 bases). Trimming removed 6 bases at V and 0 bases at J, with 11 bases between. The CDR3 has 14 residues. The germline V gene has CDR1 LNHDA and CDR2 SQIVND (reference sequence). The CDR3, as DNA: TGTGCCAGTAGATGGGGCAGCATGAACACTGAAGCTTTCTTT. Translated: CASRWGSMNTEAFF. Complete variable domain (other parts from reference TRBV19 and TRBJ1-1): DGGITQSPKYLFRKEGQNVTLSCEQNLNHDAMYWYRQDPGQGLRLIYYSQIVNDFQKGDIAEGYSVSREKKESFPLTVTSAQKNPTAFYLCASRWGSMNTEAFFGQGTRLTVV.

V and J are TRBV5-8 and TRBJ2-3, with 8 bases lining up with TRBD2. The CDR3 runs to 15 residues. Germline lookup yields CDR1 SGHTS and CDR2 YDEGEE. With 3 bases clipped from V and 6 bases from J, the junction kept 9 bases outside the gene matches. The CDR3 DNA follows: TGTGCCAGCAGCTCCCGGACTAGCCCAACCGATACGCAGTATTTT. Its protein product is CASSSRTSPTDTQYF.

The chain links TRBV5-1 to TRBJ1-4; 7 positions agree with TRBD1. Germline lookup yields CDR1 SGHRS and CDR2 YFSETQ. CDR3 size: 14 residues. With 2 bases clipped from V and 6 bases from J, the junction kept 4 bases outside the gene matches. This chain's CDR3 is CASSFTGTDEKLFF. The CDR3 DNA reads as TGCGCCAGCAGCTTTACCGGGACAGATGAAAAACTGTTTTTT.

The V call is TRBV29-1, the J call TRBJ2-1; perhaps TRBD1 as D (7 bases). CDR3 length equals 15 residues. V dropped 4 bases and J dropped 1 base, with 14 bases sitting between them. CDR1 is SQVTM and CDR2 is ANQGSEA in the germline V gene. CDR3 protein: CSVVGQGGSYNEQFF. The CDR3 DNA reads as TGCAGCGTTGTGGGTCAGGGGGGTTCCTACAATGAGCAGTTCTTC.

The chain uses TRBV30 and TRBJ1-5, with 8 bases lining up with TRBD1. Germline loops: CDR1 GTSNPN, CDR2 SVGIG (reference sequence). V trimming: 0 bases; J trimming: 3 bases; junction bases outside the gene matches: 4. CDR3 size: 15 residues. CDR3 sequence: CAWSVWTGINQPQHF. The CDR3 DNA sequence: TGTGCCTGGAGTGTATGGACAGGGATCAATCAGCCCCAGCATTTT.

The J gene is TRBJ1-1, the V gene TRBV14; the D is unclear. With 2 bases removed from V and 4 bases from J, the gap between germline ends came to 17 bases. Germline V gives CDR1 SGHDN, CDR2 FVKESK. The CDR3 consists of 16 residues. The CDR3 protein is CASSQSLSRIGTEAFF. The CDR3 coding sequence is TGTGCCAGCAGCCAAAGTTTGTCTCGGATAGGCACTGAAGCTTTCTTT.

J is TRBJ2-4 and V is TRBV7-7; possible D gene TRBD1, 5 bases. Germline values: CDR1 SSHAT, CDR2 FNYEAQ (reference sequence). This CDR3 region has 17 residues. V lost 2 bases and J 0 bases, leaving 14 bases between the germline ends. CDR3 in DNA: TGTGCCAGCAGCTTAAAGGGGCAGCCACTAGCCAAAAACATTCAGTACTTC. This codes for CASSLKGQPLAKNIQYF.

The CDR3 reads CASRDTSYEQYF. CDR3 DNA sequence: TGCGCCAGCCGGGACACTTCCTACGAGCAGTACTTC. This sequence joins TRBV5-1 and TRBJ2-7; possible D gene TRBD1, 6 bases. This CDR3 is built from 12 residues. Trimming took 7 bases from V and 1 from J, leaving 9 bases between them. Per the germline V gene, CDR1 is SGHRS and CDR2 is YFSETQ. Supplemented by reference TRBV5-1 and TRBJ2-7, the full variable domain reads KAGVTQTPRYLIKTRGQQVTLSCSPISGHRSVSWYQQTPGQGLQFLFEYFSETQRNKGNFPGRFSGRQFSNSRSEMNVSTLELGDSALYLCASRDTSYEQYFGPGTRLTVT.

J is TRBJ2-3 and V is TRBV27, with 10 bases that match TRBD2. In germline, CDR1 is MNHEY, CDR2 SMNVEV (reference sequence). The CDR3 is 15 residues long. J was trimmed by 5 bases and V by 4 bases; bases with no gene match: 6. The CDR3 DNA follows: TGTGCCAGCAGTTCCAAGCGGGAGGGCCGAGATACGCAGTATTTT. Its protein product is CASSSKREGRDTQYF.

The V gene is TRBV9, the J gene TRBJ2-3; 9 bases are a match to TRBD2. The CDR3 has 14 residues. CDR1 and CDR2 (germline): SGDLS, YYNGEE. With 4 bases clipped from V and 5 bases from J, the junction kept 5 bases outside the gene matches. The CDR3 loop is CASSPPSGEDTQYF. Written as DNA, the CDR3 is TGTGCCAGCAGCCCACCTAGCGGGGAAGATACGCAGTATTTT.

The chain carries TRBV11-2 and TRBJ2-3; D perhaps matches TRBD2 (6 bases). This CDR3 is built from 16 residues. Germline V gene lookup returns CDR1 SGHAT and CDR2 FQNNGV. The V end lost 1 base, the J end lost 2 bases, and 13 bases lay between the germline ends. Written as DNA, the CDR3 is TGTGCCAGCAGCTTAGGTAGCGGCCCCTTCACAGATACGCAGTATTTT. This translates into CASSLGSGPFTDTQYF.

In this sample, this clone turned up once. The chain combines TRBV10-3 with TRBJ2-1, with D tentatively TRBD2 (7 bases). This CDR3 is 16 amino acids long. Germline values: CDR1 ENHRY, CDR2 SYGVKD. Trimming removed 6 bases from V and 3 bases from J, with 18 bases in between. The CDR3 is CAISDPEGGRYNEQFF. The CDR3 region has the DNA TGTGCCATCAGCGACCCTGAGGGGGGGCGCTACAATGAGCAGTTCTTC.

J is TRBJ2-7 and V is TRBV11-1, with D hard to call. V shed 5 bases and J shed 6 bases, with 11 bases lying between them. Looked up from germline, CDR1 is SGHAT and CDR2 is FQDESV (reference sequence). This CDR3 has 12 residues. CDR3 bases: TGTGCCAGCAGCCCGCAGAGAGGCGAGCAGTACTTC. Encoded protein: CASSPQRGEQYF.

The genes are TRBV4-2 and TRBJ2-5, with 7 nucleotides matching TRBD2. Germline V gene sequence: CDR1 LGHNA, CDR2 YNFKEQ. CDR3 length equals 16 residues. Losses at the gene ends were 3 bases for V and 1 base for J; bases not matched to a gene: 8. As DNA, the CDR3 is TGTGCCAGCAGCCAGGCCAGCGGGGCATTCCAAGAGACCCAGTACTTC. As protein: CASSQASGAFQETQYF.